A selection of T cell receptor beta chains follows, all from one sample in a study of T cells in Graves' hyperthyroidism and ophthalmopathy. Using its own MiXCR run on the multiplex PCR reads, TCRdb lists one record per CDR3 protein. This table holds approximately 710,000 distinct CDR3 sequences, around a sixth found once. Sequencing was done on a sample of blood. The receptors shown here come from a man in his fifties with Graves' hyperthyroidism. CDR3s include the opening cysteine and the closing phenylalanine or tryptophan. The D gene is left open where the match is weak. A clone size is listed for some rows: how often the clone was seen (once, few, many), or a class if it is expanded.

many TRBJ2-5 TRBV12-3/TRBV12-4 TRBD1 TGTGCCAGCACTGTAGGGACAGGCTTAGAGACCCAGTACTTC CASTVGTGLETQYF
NA TRBJ2-7 TRBV13 NA TGTGCCAGCAGCTTAGGTCGGGACTGGACTACCGGGCAGTACTTC CASSLGRDWTTGQYF
NA TRBJ2-1 TRBV25-1 TRBD2 TGTGCCAGCAGTGAATATGGCGGGAGGAGCGGGAGAGGCAATGAGCAGTTCTTC CASSEYGGRSGRGNEQFF
NA TRBJ2-1 TRBV7-6 NA TGTGCCAGCAGCACTTACTCTGAGCAGTTCTTC CASSTYSEQFF
NA TRBJ1-4 TRBV6-2/TRBV6-3 TRBD1 TGTGCCAGCTCTACACACAGGGGTAATGAAAAACTGTTTTTT CASSTHRGNEKLFF
many TRBJ2-1 TRBV27 TRBD1 TGTGCCAGCAGTTTAGCAGGGGGCTTGGATGAGCAGTTCTTC CASSLAGGLDEQFF
NA TRBJ2-1 TRBV4-1 NA TGCGCCAGCAGCCGCCCGACTAGGAATGAGCAGTTCTTC CASSRPTRNEQFF
NA TRBJ2-5 TRBV6-5 NA TGTGCCAGCAGTTACGGCGCGGTGGCACAAGAGACCCAGTACTTC CASSYGAVAQETQYF
few TRBJ1-5 TRBV6-7 NA TGTGCCAGCAGTTACGGGATCTGGGGACTCACCCGAATGAGCAATCAGCCCCAGCATTTT CASSYGIWGLTRMSNQPQHF
many TRBJ2-2 TRBV7-3 NA TGTGCCAGCAGCTTAATGCACACCGGGGAGCTGTTTTTT CASSLMHTGELFF
many TRBJ1-1 TRBV7-2 NA TGTGCCAGCAGCCTCATTCGCACTGAAGCTTTCTTT CASSLIRTEAFF
many TRBJ1-2 TRBV29-1 TRBD1 TGCAGCGATTTCTCAGTTCCCAGGGGGCCGAACTATGGCTACACCTTC CSDFSVPRGPNYGYTF
once TRBJ1-4 TRBV7-2 TRBD1 TGTGCCTGCAGCATTGGACAGGGGTGGACTAATGAAAAACTGTTTTTT CACSIGQGWTNEKLFF
NA TRBJ2-2 TRBV3-1 NA TGTGCCAGCAGCCAAGGTAGCAGTTCGGCCGGGGAGCTGTTTTTT CASSQGSSSAGELFF
many TRBJ1-1 TRBV12-5 TRBD1 TGTGCTAGTGGTTTGGTACCAGCAACAGGGGGGGCTTTCTTT CASGLVPATGGAFF
NA TRBJ1-1 TRBV12-3/TRBV12-4 NA TGTGCCAGCAGCCAGGGGCAGCCGAGCACTGAAGCTTTCTTT CASSQGQPSTEAFF
NA TRBJ2-7 TRBV4-1 NA TGCGCCAGCAGCCCCTCCAAGGGCGGGGCGGGGTACTTATCCTACGAGCAGTACTTC CASSPSKGGAGYLSYEQYF
NA TRBJ2-1 TRBV28 NA TGTGCCAGCGCCGGAGGGGGGGTATACAATGAGCAGTTCTTC CASAGGGVYNEQFF
many TRBJ2-3 TRBV11-2 NA TGTGCCAGCAGCTTTGCTCCAGATACGCAGTATTTT CASSFAPDTQYF
NA TRBJ1-1 TRBV19 TRBD1 TGTGCCAGTAGTATGTGGGGGACAGATGGGAACACTGAAGCTTTCTTT CASSMWGTDGNTEAFF
NA TRBJ2-3 TRBV20-1 NA TGCAGTGCTAGAGATTTCAGCGGACACACAGATACGCAGTATTTT CSARDFSGHTDTQYF
few TRBJ2-5 TRBV7-2 NA TGTGCCAGCAGCCCAAACCGGGACAAGGCCCCGTACCAAGAGACCCAGTACTTC CASSPNRDKAPYQETQYF
many TRBJ1-6 TRBV27 NA NA CASSLSLRSPLHF
many TRBJ1-3 TRBV30 NA TGTGCCTGGAGCTCTATTCGAAACACCATATATTTT CAWSSIRNTIYF
few TRBJ2-2 TRBV19 NA TGTGCCACCCTAGACACCTTTCTGAACACCGGGGAGCTGTTTTTT CATLDTFLNTGELFF
many TRBJ1-5 TRBV24-1 NA TGTGCCACCAGTCCAGCCAGGGTCGATCAGCCCCAGCATTTT CATSPARVDQPQHF
many TRBJ2-1 TRBV18 TRBD2 TGTGCCAGCTCACCAGGAAGTAGCGGGCTCGATGAGCAGTTCTTC CASSPGSSGLDEQFF
many TRBJ2-7 TRBV7-7 NA TGTGCTAGCAGCCAAGACATTACTTCCTACGAGCAGTACTTC CASSQDITSYEQYF